A single sample is the source of the 14 T cell receptor beta chains below, sequenced in a study of T-cell memory formation after mild COVID-19. One entry per CDR3 protein, called by TCRdb with MiXCR from the 5' RACE reads. The repertoire holds fewer than 450,000 distinct CDR3 sequences, with around 24% as singletons. The sample taken for sequencing was PBMCs or a T cell subset sorted from them (not recorded which). Receptors originate from an adult woman who had mild COVID-19 (a few samples of this study predate the infection). Cell type and time point are not known.

This clonotype showed up just a few times. The rearrangement uses TRBV20-1 and TRBJ2-2; TRBD2 aligns across 9 bases. The CDR3 spans 14 residues. The V gene's germline CDR1 is DFQATT and CDR2 SNEGSKA (reference sequence). Trimming took 6 bases from V and 3 from J; bases not matched to a gene: 5. DNA for the CDR3: TGCAGTGCGGAGGGACTAGCACACACCGGGGAGCTGTTTTTT. The encoded protein is CSAEGLAHTGELFF.

This clonotype was observed a few times. This chain uses TRBV7-9 with TRBJ2-2, with D hard to call. The V gene's germline CDR1 is SEHNR and CDR2 FQNEAQ (reference sequence). The CDR3 is made up of 11 amino acids. The ends were cut back, 6 bases at V and 7 bases at J, with 6 bases in the middle. CDR3 sequence: CASRVIGELFF. CDR3 bases: TGTGCCAGCAGGGTAATCGGGGAGCTGTTTTTT.

The table lists this clonotype with a few counts. The rearrangement joins TRBV4-1 to TRBJ2-1, with TRBD2 as a possible D gene (7 bases). Trimming took off 3 bases at V and 8 bases at J, with 14 bases between the two ends. Germline CDR1 MGHRA, CDR2 YSYEKL. The length of the CDR3 is 14 residues. The CDR3 bases are TGCGCCAGCAGCCAGGGGGGGGCCTCGGATGAGCAGTTCTTC. Translating gives CASSQGGASDEQFF.

The sample holds many counts of this clonotype. The chain couples TRBV12-3 or TRBV12-4 to TRBJ1-1; D ambiguous. The CDR3 runs 12 residues. V was trimmed by 0 bases and J by 5 bases, leaving 4 bases between them. CDR3 loop: CASSLALTEAFF. DNA for the CDR3: TGTGCCAGCAGTTTAGCGCTGACTGAAGCTTTCTTT.

This clonotype is medium-sized (0.01 to 0.1%) by share. The chain is built from TRBV3-1 and TRBJ2-2; 9 nucleotides line up with TRBD1. This CDR3 is built from 15 residues. Losses at the gene ends were 4 bases for V and 3 bases for J; bases not matched to a gene: 3. Looked up from germline, CDR1 is LGHDT and CDR2 is YNNKEL (reference sequence). CDR3: CASSPRTGDTGELFF. The CDR3 DNA is TGTGCCAGCAGCCCCCGGACAGGGGACACCGGGGAGCTGTTTTTT. The full variable domain, completed using reference TRBV3-1 and TRBJ2-2, is DTAVSQTPKYLVTQMGNDKSIKCEQNLGHDTMYWYKQDSKKFLKIMFSYNNKELIINETVPNRFSPKSPDKAHLNLHINSLELGDSAVYFCASSPRTGDTGELFFGEGSRLTVL.

The chain is built from TRBV6-5 and TRBJ1-1; no reliable D call. The CDR3 length is 13 residues. Trimming stripped 5 bases from V and 5 bases from J, with 12 bases between. CDR1 and CDR2 from the germline V gene are MNHEY and SVGAGI. The CDR3 bases are TGTGCCAGCAGTACCCGGGAAACAACTGAAGCTTTCTTT. Its protein product is CASSTRETTEAFF.

This clonotype was observed a few times. At one end, the junction sequence differs from germline, possibly due to a read error. This CDR3 is CASSPGGTGKVEAF. The DNA for the CDR3 is TGTGCCAGCAGTCCTGGCGGGACAGGGAAGGTTGAGGCCTTC. The gene calls are TRBV7-6 and TRBJ1-2; 9 nucleotides match TRBD1. CDR3 length: 14 residues. The germline gives CDR1 SGHVS, CDR2 FNYEAQ. The full variable domain, its missing parts supplied by reference TRBV7-6 and TRBJ1-2, is GAGVSQSPRYKVTKRGQDVALRCDPISGHVSLYWYRQALGQGPEFLTYFNYEAQQDKSGLPNDRFSAERPEGSISTLTIQRTEQRDSAMYRCASSPGGTGKVEAFGSGTRLTVV.

This clonotype was observed a few times. This chain joins TRBV6-6 and TRBJ1-2; D is uncertain. The germline V gene has CDR1 MNHNY and CDR2 SVGAGI (reference sequence). V was shortened by 0 bases and J by 1 base, with 9 bases between the two germline ends. This CDR3 is 15 amino acids long. In DNA form, the CDR3 reads TGTGCCAGCAGTTACTCATCAGGCGTTAACTATGGCTACACCTTC. Translated, it gives CASSYSSGVNYGYTF.

This rearrangement joins TRBV24-1 to TRBJ2-7, with D possibly being TRBD2 (6 bases). V was trimmed by 9 bases and J by 5 bases, leaving 16 bases between them. The CDR3 length is 13 residues. CDR1 is KGHDR and CDR2 is SFDVKD in the germline V gene. The CDR3 DNA follows: TGTGCCACCTCCTCCCGGGGGTGGCACGAGCAGTACTTC. Translation gives CATSSRGWHEQYF.

The chain couples TRBV24-1 to TRBJ2-2, with D unclear. The V and J ends lost 7 bases and 5 bases respectively, with 4 bases between them. CDR3 length equals 11 residues. Germline values: CDR1 KGHDR, CDR2 SFDVKD. The CDR3 nucleotides read TGTGCCACCAGGGGAACCGGGGAGCTGTTTTTT. Its translation: CATRGTGELFF.

Only a few counts were recorded for this clonotype. The gene calls are TRBV19 and TRBJ2-5; D possibly uses TRBD1 or TRBD2 (5 bases each). The CDR3 totals 14 residues. CDR1 LNHDA and CDR2 SQIVND come from the germline V gene (reference sequence). Trimming cost V 1 base and J 4 bases, with 10 bases left between them. CDR3 sequence reads: CASSIGDEVETQYF. The CDR3 DNA reads TGTGCCAGTAGTATAGGGGACGAAGTAGAGACCCAGTACTTC.

The gene calls are TRBV2 and TRBJ2-7; D gene uncertain. The CDR3 length is 12 residues. Germline CDR1 SNHLY, CDR2 FYNNEI. Trimming pared 7 bases from V and 10 bases from J, leaving 17 bases between. In DNA form, the CDR3 reads TGTGCCAGCACCTTCCAGAAGGTACTCCAGTACTTC. Translation gives CASTFQKVLQYF.

V is TRBV18 and J is TRBJ1-1; D uncertain. The germline V gene has CDR1 KGHSH and CDR2 LQKENI. V shed 1 base and J shed 4 bases, with 13 bases lying between them. This CDR3 region has 15 residues. In DNA form, the CDR3 reads TGTGCCAGCTCACCACGGTCCGGGAGCGGCACTGAAGCTTTCTTT. This encodes CASSPRSGSGTEAFF. The full variable domain, completed using reference TRBV18 and TRBJ1-1, is NAGVMQNPRHLVRRRGQEARLRCSPMKGHSHVYWYRQLPEEGLKFMVYLQKENIIDESGMPKERFSAEFPKEGPSILRIQQVVRGDSAAYFCASSPRSGSGTEAFFGQGTRLTVV.

V gene TRBV21-1 combines with J gene TRBJ1-3; TRBD1 is taken as the D call from the table, unchecked against the DNA. TRBV21-1 is a listed pseudogene. The CDR3 spans 18 residues. The CDR3 reads CASSKWDPQQESGNTIYF. CDR3 sequence (DNA): TGTGCCAGCAGCAAATGGGACCCCCAACAGGAATCTGGAAACACCATATATTTT.